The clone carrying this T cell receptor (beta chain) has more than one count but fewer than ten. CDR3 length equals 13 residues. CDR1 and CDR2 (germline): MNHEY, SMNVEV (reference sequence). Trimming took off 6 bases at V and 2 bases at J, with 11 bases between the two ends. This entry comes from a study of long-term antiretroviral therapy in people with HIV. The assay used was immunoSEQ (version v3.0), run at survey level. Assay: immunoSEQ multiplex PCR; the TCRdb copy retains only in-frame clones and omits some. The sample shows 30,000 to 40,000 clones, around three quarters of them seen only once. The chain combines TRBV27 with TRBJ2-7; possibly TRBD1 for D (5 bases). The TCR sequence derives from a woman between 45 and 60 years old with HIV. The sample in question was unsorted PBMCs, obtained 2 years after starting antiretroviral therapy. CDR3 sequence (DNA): TGTGCCAGCAGAACGACAGCCGCCTACGAGCAGTACTTC. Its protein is CASRTTAAYEQYF.